Listed below are T cell receptor beta chains from one sample, sequenced in a study of blood T cell repertoires in COVID-19. Some clones are missing from TCRdb's copy, which holds only in-frame ones; the method was immunoSEQ multiplex PCR. This table has about 280,000 clones, approximately 91% appearing once. Input material: PBMCs or T cells enriched from blood (not recorded which). Receptors were obtained from a woman aged 30 to 39 who had recovered from COVID-19. Both conserved end residues are part of each CDR3. A D gene is named only where the DNA matches it firmly. For some rows the clone size is stated as once, few or many, or as a class when expanded; others skip it.

clone_size d_call j_call v_call cdr3_nt cdr3_aa
- - TRBJ2-7 TRBV6-2/TRBV6-3 TGTGCCAGCAGTTACAGGCAGGACGAGCAGTACTTC CASSYRQDEQYF
- TRBD1 TRBJ1-2 TRBV9 TGTGCCAGCAGCGTCACAGGGGGTGGCTACACCTTC CASSVTGGGYTF
- TRBD2 TRBJ2-5 TRBV5-1 TGCGCCAGCAGCAGCCCTAGCGGGGTGGGAGAGACCCAGTACTTC CASSSPSGVGETQYF
- TRBD2 TRBJ2-7 TRBV10-3 TGTGCCATCAGTGTCACCGGGACTAGCGACGAGCAGTACTTC CAISVTGTSDEQYF
- - TRBJ1-2 TRBV7-9 TGTGCCAGCAGCTTTCCGGGACACCTCTATGGCTACACCTTC CASSFPGHLYGYTF
- TRBD1 TRBJ1-2 TRBV28 TGTGCCAGCAGTTGGACAGGGGTCTATGGCTACACCTTC CASSWTGVYGYTF
- - TRBJ2-7 TRBV27 TGTGCCAGCAGTTTTCTGACAGTCTCCTACGAGCAGTACTTC CASSFLTVSYEQYF
- TRBD1 TRBJ1-2 TRBV25-1 TGTGCCAGCAGTCAGACAGGGATCTACGGCTACACCTTC CASSQTGIYGYTF
- TRBD2 TRBJ2-1 TRBV4-1 TGCGCCAGCAGCCAAGCACTAGCGTATAACAATGAGCAGTTCTTC CASSQALAYNNEQFF
once - TRBJ1-2 TRBV28 TGTGCCAGCAGTTTCTCAGGGGTGCGTGGCTACACCTTC CASSFSGVRGYTF
- - TRBJ2-7 TRBV7-8 TGTGCCAGCAGCTCGGGGGAGAGGGGCTTAGTCTACGAGCAGTACTTC CASSSGERGLVYEQYF
once TRBD2 TRBJ2-1 TRBV5-1 TGCGCCAGCAGCTCGGTTGCGGGAGGCTACAATGAGCAGTTCTTC CASSSVAGGYNEQFF
- TRBD1 TRBJ2-7 TRBV28 TGTGCCAGCAGTGTCTCTCCGGGACAGAGCTCCTACGAGCAGTACTTC CASSVSPGQSSYEQYF
- - TRBJ1-2 TRBV3-1/TRBV3-2 TGTGCCAGCAGCCATCAGGGTGGGGACTATGGCTACACCTTC CASSHQGGDYGYTF
- - TRBJ2-7 TRBV27 TGTGCCAGCAGTTTGAATACAGGTTATACCTACGAGCAGTACTTC CASSLNTGYTYEQYF
- TRBD2 TRBJ2-1 TRBV10-3 TGTGCCATCAGTATGGGACTAGGTCCCAATGAGCAGTTCTTC CAISMGLGPNEQFF
- - TRBJ1-1 TRBV6-5 TGTGCCAGCAGTAGGACAGTGAACACTGAAGCTTTCTTT CASSRTVNTEAFF